This T cell receptor (beta chain) appears in the sequencing data of a study of cytomegalovirus exposure and HLA in healthy donors. Findings of the study overall: TCR beta sequences reportedly predicted most subjects' HLA-A and HLA-B alleles accurately. A later analysis showed TCR association rates differing by HLA locus, peaking at DRB1 and lowest at HLA-C.

Vbeta (60) and Jbeta (13) primers were used in the PCR. TCRdb keeps only in-frame clones here, not all; method: immunoSEQ multiplex PCR. The table records 100,000 to 150,000 clones, around three quarters of them present only once. Notes on this clone: Its antigen is not identified.

Germline CDR1 LGHNA, CDR2 YSLEER. The CDR3 runs to 18 residues. V was clipped by 3 bases and J by 8 bases; unmatched bases: 13. The sequencing sample was made of PBMCs. This sequence was found in a man under 40 in good health and CMV-seronegative. The chain combines TRBV4-3 with TRBJ1-4, with 12 positions matching TRBD1. The CDR3 loop is CASSQRGTGGFVEEKLFF. CDR3 bases: TGCGCCAGCAGCCAGAGAGGGACAGGGGGCTTTGTAGAGGAAAAACTGTTTTTT.